The entry below describes one TCR beta chain. The sample is drawn from a study of blood T cell repertoires in COVID-19. The CDR3 length is 14 residues. Germline V gene sequence: CDR1 SGDLS, CDR2 YYNGEE. Trimming shortened V by 2 bases and J by 4 bases, and 10 bases separated the two germline ends. Participants' own reports of clinical history determined their cohort assignment. Recovered status in Cohort 3 required two negative PCRs, clearance, or symptom resolution. Using immunoSEQ multiplex PCR, the repertoire was profiled, and TCRdb retains in-frame clones only, with some absent. The sample holds about 210,000 clones, 70% to 90% seen once.

The TCR was taken from a middle-aged man who had recovered from COVID-19. Material: PBMCs or T cells enriched from blood (not recorded which). The V and J genes are TRBV9 and TRBJ2-4, with a weak D call TRBD2 (5 bases). This CDR3 is CASSVTMSKNIQYF. The CDR3 DNA sequence: TGTGCCAGCAGCGTGACTATGAGTAAAAACATTCAGTACTTC.